Following are 6 T cell receptor beta chains from one sample sequenced in a study of response to subunit inactivated influenza vaccine. TCRdb analysed the RT-PCR reads with MiXCR anew, one entry per CDR3 protein. The table includes over 450,000 distinct CDR3 sequences, 10% to 15% detected once. Sample: PBMCs from blood, taken roughly 48 days after vaccination. The receptors were sampled from a man aged 45 to 65 who received an inactivated influenza vaccine.

The sample holds many counts of this clonotype. The chain carries TRBV12-3 or TRBV12-4 and TRBJ1-2; D unclear. The CDR3 sequence is 15 residues long. The V end lost 7 bases, the J end lost 4 bases, and 19 bases lay between the germline ends. The CDR3 loop reads CASTHGSRRLYGYTF. The CDR3 DNA sequence: TGTGCCAGCACTCATGGCAGCCGAAGACTCTATGGCTACACCTTC.

This clonotype was seen at least ten times. V and J are TRBV4-2 and TRBJ2-4, with 8 bases aligning to TRBD1. Germline CDR1 reads LGHNA; CDR2 reads YNFKEQ. The CDR3 runs 17 residues. The J segment lost 0 bases and the V segment lost 3 bases, leaving 7 bases of the junction unmatched. CDR3 sequence: CASSQGWTGLAKNIQYF. The CDR3 DNA sequence: TGTGCCAGCAGCCAGGGTTGGACAGGGTTAGCCAAAAACATTCAGTACTTC.

This clonotype was recorded at least ten times. The V and J genes are TRBV9 and TRBJ2-3; possible D gene TRBD2, 5 bases. Germline V gene data show CDR1 as SGDLS and CDR2 as YYNGEE. This CDR3 has 13 amino acids. V was trimmed by 0 bases and J by 5 bases, leaving 7 bases between them. CDR3 DNA sequence: TGTGCCAGCAGCGTAGCCCGGGGAGATACGCAGTATTTT. Amino acid sequence: CASSVARGDTQYF.

This clonotype was counted only a few times. This sequence joins TRBV12-3 or TRBV12-4 and TRBJ2-1, with D possibly being TRBD2 (6 bases). CDR3 length: 13 amino acids. V was trimmed by 3 bases and J by 7 bases, leaving 10 bases between them. CDR3: CASSFETRNEQFF. The CDR3 DNA reads as TGTGCCAGCAGTTTCGAGACTAGGAATGAGCAGTTCTTC.

This clonotype was seen a few times. The CDR3 nucleotides read TGTGCCAGCAGCTTCACCGGGACAGGGATATACAATGAGCAGTTCTTC. Protein sequence: CASSFTGTGIYNEQFF. The chain has TRBV7-2 and TRBJ2-1; 9 nucleotides line up with TRBD1. After removal of 3 bases from V and 4 bases from J, the junction contained 7 bases not matched to a gene. The CDR3 consists of 16 residues. Germline V gene lookup returns CDR1 SGHTA and CDR2 FQGNSA.

This clonotype was counted only a few times. J is TRBJ2-5 and V is TRBV6-5; 9 nucleotides match TRBD1. V shed 0 bases, J shed 5 bases, and the junction held 7 bases outside the gene matches. The CDR3 totals 16 residues. Looked up from germline, CDR1 is MNHEY and CDR2 is SVGAGI. The CDR3 reads CASSYSSRTGVETQYF. CDR3 DNA sequence: TGTGCCAGCAGTTACTCGAGCAGGACAGGGGTCGAGACCCAGTACTTC.